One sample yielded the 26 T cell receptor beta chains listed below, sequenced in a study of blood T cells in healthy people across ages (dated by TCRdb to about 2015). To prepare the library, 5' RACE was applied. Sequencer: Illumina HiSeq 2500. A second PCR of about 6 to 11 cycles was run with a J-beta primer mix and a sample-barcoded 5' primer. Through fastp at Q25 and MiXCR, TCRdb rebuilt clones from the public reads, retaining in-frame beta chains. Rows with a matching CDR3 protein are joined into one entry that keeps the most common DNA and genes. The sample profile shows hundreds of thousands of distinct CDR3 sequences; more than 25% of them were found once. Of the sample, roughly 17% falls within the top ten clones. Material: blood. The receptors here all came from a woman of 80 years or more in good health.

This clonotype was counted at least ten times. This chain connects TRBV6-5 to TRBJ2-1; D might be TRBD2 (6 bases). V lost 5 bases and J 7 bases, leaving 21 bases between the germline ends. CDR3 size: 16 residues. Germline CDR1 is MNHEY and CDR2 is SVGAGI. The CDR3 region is CASSRGVARGLNEQFF. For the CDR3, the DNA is TGTGCCAGCAGTAGGGGAGTCGCGCGGGGCTTGAATGAGCAGTTCTTC.

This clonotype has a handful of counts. The CDR3 DNA follows: TGTGCCAGCAACCCCGGGACCTACACTGAAGCTTTCTTT. It is translated as CASNPGTYTEAFF. The chain is built from TRBV7-2 and TRBJ1-1, with D possibly matching TRBD1 (5 bases). The V end was cut by 7 bases, the J end by 3 bases, with 12 bases between. The CDR3 extends over 13 amino acids. The germline gives CDR1 SGHTA, CDR2 FQGNSA.

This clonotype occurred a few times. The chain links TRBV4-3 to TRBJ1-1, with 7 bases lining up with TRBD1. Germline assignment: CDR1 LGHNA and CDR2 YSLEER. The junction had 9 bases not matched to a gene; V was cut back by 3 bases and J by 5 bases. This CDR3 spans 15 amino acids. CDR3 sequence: CASSQDVQGRTEAFF. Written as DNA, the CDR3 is TGCGCCAGCAGCCAGGATGTACAGGGGAGAACTGAAGCTTTCTTT.

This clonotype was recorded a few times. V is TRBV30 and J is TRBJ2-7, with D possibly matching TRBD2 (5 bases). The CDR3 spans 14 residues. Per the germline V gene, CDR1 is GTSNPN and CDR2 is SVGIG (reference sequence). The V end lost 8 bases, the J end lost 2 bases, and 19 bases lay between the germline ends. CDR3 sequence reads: CAGHPWEKPYEQYF. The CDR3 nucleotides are TGTGCCGGCCACCCGTGGGAGAAACCCTACGAGCAGTACTTC.

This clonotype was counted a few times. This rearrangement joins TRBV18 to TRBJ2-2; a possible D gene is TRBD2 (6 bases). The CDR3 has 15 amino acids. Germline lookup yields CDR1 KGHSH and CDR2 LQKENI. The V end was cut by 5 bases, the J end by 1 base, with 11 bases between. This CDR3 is CASSNHGGNTGELFF. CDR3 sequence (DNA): TGTGCCAGCTCAAATCACGGGGGGAACACCGGGGAGCTGTTTTTT.

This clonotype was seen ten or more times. As DNA, the CDR3 is TGCGCCAGCAGCCCGGGACTACGGAGCACAGATACGCAGTATTTT. It yields the protein CASSPGLRSTDTQYF. This chain uses TRBV5-1 with TRBJ2-3; 7 nucleotides line up with TRBD2. Germline loops: CDR1 SGHRS, CDR2 YFSETQ. Trimming took 4 bases from V and 0 from J; bases not matched to a gene: 5. This CDR3 is 15 amino acids long.

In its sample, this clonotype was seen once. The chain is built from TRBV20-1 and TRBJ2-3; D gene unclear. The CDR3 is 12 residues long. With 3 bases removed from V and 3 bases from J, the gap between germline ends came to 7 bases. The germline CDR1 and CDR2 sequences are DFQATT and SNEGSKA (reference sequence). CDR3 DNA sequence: TGCAGTGCTAGGCACGGGACAGATACGCAGTATTTT. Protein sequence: CSARHGTDTQYF.

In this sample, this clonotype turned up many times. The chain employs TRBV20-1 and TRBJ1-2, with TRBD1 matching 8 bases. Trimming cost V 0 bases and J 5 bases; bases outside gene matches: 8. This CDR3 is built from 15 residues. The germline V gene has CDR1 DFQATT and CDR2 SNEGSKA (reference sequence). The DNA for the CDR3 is TGCAGTGCTAGAGATCACCCGACAGGGGTTTATGGCTACACCTTC. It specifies CSARDHPTGVYGYTF.

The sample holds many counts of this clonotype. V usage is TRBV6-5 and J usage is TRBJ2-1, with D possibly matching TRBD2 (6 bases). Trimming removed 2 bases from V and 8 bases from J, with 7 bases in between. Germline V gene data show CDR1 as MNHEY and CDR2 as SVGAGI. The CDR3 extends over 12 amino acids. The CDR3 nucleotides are TGTGCCAGCAGTTACGCGGGGCATGAGCAGTTCTTC. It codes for CASSYAGHEQFF.

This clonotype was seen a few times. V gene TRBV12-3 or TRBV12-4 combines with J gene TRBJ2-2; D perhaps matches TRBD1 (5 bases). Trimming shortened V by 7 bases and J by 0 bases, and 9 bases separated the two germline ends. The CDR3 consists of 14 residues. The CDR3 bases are TGTGCCAGCAATCAGGGCGCGAACACCGGGGAGCTGTTTTTT. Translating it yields CASNQGANTGELFF.

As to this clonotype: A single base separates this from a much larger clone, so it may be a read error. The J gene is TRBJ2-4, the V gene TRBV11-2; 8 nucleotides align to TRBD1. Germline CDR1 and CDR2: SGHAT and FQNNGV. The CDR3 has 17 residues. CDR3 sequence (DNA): TGTGCCAGCAGCACAACAGGGGGGCTCTTTTCCAAAAGCATTCAGTACTTC. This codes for CASSTTGGLFSKSIQYF.

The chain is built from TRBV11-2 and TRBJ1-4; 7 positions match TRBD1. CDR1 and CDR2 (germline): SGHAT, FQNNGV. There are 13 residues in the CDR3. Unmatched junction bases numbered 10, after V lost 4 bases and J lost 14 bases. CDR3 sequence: CASSSIQGISLFF. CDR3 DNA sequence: TGTGCCAGCAGCTCCATACAGGGGATTAGTCTGTTTTTT.

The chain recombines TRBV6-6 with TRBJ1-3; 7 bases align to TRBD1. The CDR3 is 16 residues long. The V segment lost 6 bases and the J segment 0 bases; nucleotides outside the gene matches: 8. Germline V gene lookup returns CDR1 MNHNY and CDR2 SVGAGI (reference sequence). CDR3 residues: CASRPGQVLSGNTIYF. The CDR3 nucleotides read TGTGCCAGCAGGCCTGGACAGGTCCTCTCTGGAAACACCATATATTTT.

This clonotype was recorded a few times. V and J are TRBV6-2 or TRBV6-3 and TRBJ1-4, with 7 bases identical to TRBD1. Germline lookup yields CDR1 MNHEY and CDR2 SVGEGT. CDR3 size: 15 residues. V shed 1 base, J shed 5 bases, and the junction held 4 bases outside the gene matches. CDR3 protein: CASSYFGQVNEKLFF. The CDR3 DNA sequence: TGTGCCAGCAGTTACTTCGGACAGGTGAATGAAAAACTGTTTTTT.

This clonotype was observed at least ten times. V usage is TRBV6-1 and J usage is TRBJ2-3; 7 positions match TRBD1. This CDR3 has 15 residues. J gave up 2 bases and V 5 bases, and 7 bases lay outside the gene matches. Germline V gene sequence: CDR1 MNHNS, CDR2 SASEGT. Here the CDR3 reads CASSFDRASTDTQYF. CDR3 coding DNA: TGTGCCAGCAGTTTTGACAGGGCTTCCACAGATACGCAGTATTTT.

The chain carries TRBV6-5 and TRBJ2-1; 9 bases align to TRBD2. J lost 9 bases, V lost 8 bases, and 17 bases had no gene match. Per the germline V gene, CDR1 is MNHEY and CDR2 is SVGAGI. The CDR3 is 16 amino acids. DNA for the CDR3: TGTGCCAGCGGGAGGGCGGCGGGGGGGCCTGGAGTTGAGCAGTTCTTC. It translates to CASGRAAGGPGVEQFF.

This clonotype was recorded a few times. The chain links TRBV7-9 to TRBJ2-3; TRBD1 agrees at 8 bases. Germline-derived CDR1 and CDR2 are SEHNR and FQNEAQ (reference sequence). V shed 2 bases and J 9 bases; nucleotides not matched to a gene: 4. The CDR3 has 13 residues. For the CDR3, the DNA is TGTGCCAGCAGCTTAACAGGGGGTCGGACGCAGTATTTT. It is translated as CASSLTGGRTQYF.

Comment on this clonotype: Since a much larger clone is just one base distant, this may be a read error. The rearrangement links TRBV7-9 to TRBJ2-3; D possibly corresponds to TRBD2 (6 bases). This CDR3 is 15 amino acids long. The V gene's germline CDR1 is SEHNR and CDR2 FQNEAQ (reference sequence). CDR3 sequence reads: CANSLGRGWTDTQYF. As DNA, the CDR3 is TGTGCCAACAGCTTAGGTCGGGGGTGGACAGATACGCAGTATTTT. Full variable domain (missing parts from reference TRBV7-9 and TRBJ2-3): DTGVSQNPRHKITKRGQNVTFRCDPISEHNRLYWYRQTLGQGPEFLTYFQNEAQLEKSRLLSDRFSAERPKGSFSTLEIQRTEQGDSAMYLCANSLGRGWTDTQYFGPGTRLTVL.

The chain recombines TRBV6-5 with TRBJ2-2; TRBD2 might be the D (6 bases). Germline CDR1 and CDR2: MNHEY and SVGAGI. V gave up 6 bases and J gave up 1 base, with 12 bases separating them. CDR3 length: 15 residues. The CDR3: CASSGGDLNTGELFF. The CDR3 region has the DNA TGTGCCAGCAGCGGAGGGGATCTGAACACCGGGGAGCTGTTTTTT.

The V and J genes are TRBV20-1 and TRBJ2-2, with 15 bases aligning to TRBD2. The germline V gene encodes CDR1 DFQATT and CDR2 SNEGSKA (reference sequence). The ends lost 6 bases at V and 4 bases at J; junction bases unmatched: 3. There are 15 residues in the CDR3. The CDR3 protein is CSALGLAGGTGELFF. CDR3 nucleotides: TGCAGTGCCCTGGGACTAGCGGGGGGCACCGGGGAGCTGTTTTTT.

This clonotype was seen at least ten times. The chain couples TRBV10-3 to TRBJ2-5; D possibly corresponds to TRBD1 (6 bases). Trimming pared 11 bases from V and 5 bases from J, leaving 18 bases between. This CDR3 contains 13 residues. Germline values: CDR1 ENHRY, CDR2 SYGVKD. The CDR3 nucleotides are TGTGCCGTGTCGGTGGGGGCCCGGGAGACCCAGTACTTC. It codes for CAVSVGARETQYF.

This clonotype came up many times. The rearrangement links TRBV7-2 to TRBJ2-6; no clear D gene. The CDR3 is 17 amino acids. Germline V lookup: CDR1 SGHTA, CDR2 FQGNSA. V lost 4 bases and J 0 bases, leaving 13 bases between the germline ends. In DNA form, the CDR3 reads TGTGCCAGCAGCTCTAAACGTCCGTACTCTGGGGCCAACGTCCTGACTTTC. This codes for CASSSKRPYSGANVLTF.

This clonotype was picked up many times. The CDR3 sequence is CSASLTGGGEQFF. The CDR3 nucleotides read TGCAGTGCTAGCTTAACGGGGGGCGGTGAGCAGTTCTTC. The chain employs TRBV20-1 and TRBJ2-1; TRBD2 might be the D (7 bases). V dropped 3 bases and J dropped 9 bases, with 15 bases sitting between them. CDR1 is DFQATT, CDR2 SNEGSKA, per germline (reference sequence). CDR3 size: 13 residues.

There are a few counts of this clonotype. The chain's CDR3 is CSARLLAGIVTQYF. For the CDR3, the DNA is TGCAGTGCTAGACTGCTAGCGGGGATAGTTACGCAGTATTTT. V usage is TRBV20-1 and J usage is TRBJ2-3; 9 bases line up with TRBD2. V shed 2 bases, J shed 8 bases, and the junction held 8 bases outside the gene matches. CDR1 is DFQATT and CDR2 is SNEGSKA in the germline V gene (reference sequence). The CDR3 runs to 14 residues.

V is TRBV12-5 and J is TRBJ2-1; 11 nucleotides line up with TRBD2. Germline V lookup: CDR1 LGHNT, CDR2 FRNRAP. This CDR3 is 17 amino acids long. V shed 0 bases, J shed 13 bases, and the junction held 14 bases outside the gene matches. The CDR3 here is CASGLVTSGGSEETQFF. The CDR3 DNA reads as TGTGCTAGTGGTTTGGTAACTAGCGGGGGAAGCGAAGAGACCCAGTTCTTC.

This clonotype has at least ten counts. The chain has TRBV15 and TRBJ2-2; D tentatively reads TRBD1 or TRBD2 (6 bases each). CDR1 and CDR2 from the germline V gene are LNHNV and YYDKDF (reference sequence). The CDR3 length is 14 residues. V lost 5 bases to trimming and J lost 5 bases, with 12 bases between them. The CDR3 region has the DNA TGTGCCACCAGCTACCTAGGGGGGACCGGGGAGCTGTTTTTT. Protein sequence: CATSYLGGTGELFF.